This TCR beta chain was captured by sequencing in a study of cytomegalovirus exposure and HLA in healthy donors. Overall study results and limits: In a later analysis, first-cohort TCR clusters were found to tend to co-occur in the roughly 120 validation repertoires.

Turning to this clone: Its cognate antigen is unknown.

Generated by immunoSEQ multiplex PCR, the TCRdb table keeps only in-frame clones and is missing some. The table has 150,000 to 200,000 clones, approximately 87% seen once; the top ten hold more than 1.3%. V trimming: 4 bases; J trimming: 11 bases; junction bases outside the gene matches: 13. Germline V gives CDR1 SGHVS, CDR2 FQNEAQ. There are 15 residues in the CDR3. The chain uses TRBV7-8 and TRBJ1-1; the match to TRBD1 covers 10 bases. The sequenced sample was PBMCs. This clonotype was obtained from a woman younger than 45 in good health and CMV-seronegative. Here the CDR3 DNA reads TGTGCCAGCAGCTCCCAACTAGCTGGGACAGGGGTTGCTTTCTTT. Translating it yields CASSSQLAGTGVAFF.